The text below deals with one T cell receptor (beta chain). Its antigen is unidentified. The source of the sample is a study of lymphopenia after photon versus proton radiotherapy. Findings of the study overall: Larger post-nadir TCR diversity loss correlated inversely with survival in deceased patients. Post-nadir diversity loss with photons came from oligoclonal expansion, particularly CD8+ Temra cells. Only patients who died were analyzed for survival; proton advantage is unproven.

The CDR3 has 15 amino acids. V lost 3 bases to trimming and J lost 3 bases; unmatched junction nucleotides: 5. Germline lookup yields CDR1 SGHRS and CDR2 YFSETQ. Only in-frame clones appear in the TCRdb table, and some are missing; sequencing was by immunoSEQ multiplex PCR. The sample holds roughly 64,000 clones; about nine tenths are singletons and the top ten take 9.5% to 15%. The sequence was collected from a man older than 75 with esophageal cancer. The chain recombines TRBV5-1 with TRBJ1-3; 8 positions match TRBD1. Sequenced here: peripheral blood, sampled from a patient treated with proton-based radiotherapy. The CDR3 nucleotides read TGCGCCAGCAGCTCCCAGGGGGCGGATGGAAACACCATATATTTT. Translating gives CASSSQGADGNTIYF.